This TCR beta chain was documented in a study of Ad26.COV2.S vaccination and SARS-CoV-2 variants. Treatment here: about 20 received Ad26.COV2.S at low or high dose, single or two shots; 5 received placebo; per-sample allocation not given. Day 63 after the first injection of vaccine or placebo was the sampling time. This clone was seen more than once but under ten times. CDR3 length: 13 amino acids. V was clipped by 7 bases and J by 5 bases, with 14 bases between them. CDR1 MNHEY and CDR2 SMNVEV come from the germline V gene (reference sequence). Measured with immunoSEQ multiplex PCR; TCRdb has only the in-frame clones, and not every one. Here the sample spans 200,000 to 300,000 clones, around nine tenths being singletons.

The genes are TRBV27 and TRBJ1-1, with unresolved D. The sample in question was peripheral blood, obtained in a trial of Ad26.COV2.S vaccine versus placebo. This TCR came from a person aged 18-65 years who received the Ad26.COV2.S COVID-19 vaccine or a placebo. The CDR3 DNA sequence: TGTGCCAGCAAGGGCCCATCGGGGACTGAAGCTTTCTTT. Its protein product is CASKGPSGTEAFF.